This passage covers 29 T cell receptor beta chains from one sample sequenced in a study of T cell clonality in common variable immunodeficiency. Study-wide results and caveats: In common variable immunodeficiency, TCR beta chains reportedly carried fewer deletions and N-nucleotide insertions.

These receptors have no known antigen. Clones were read by immunoSEQ multiplex PCR, and TCRdb kept only the in-frame ones, dropping some. Observed in the sample are about 42,000 clones, none of them singletons. The sequencing sample was made of peripheral blood mononuclear cells. These TCRs come from a human donor with common variable immunodeficiency.

The table lists this clone with a few counts. The missing CDR3 end, 3 residues past where the read stops, is filled in from the germline J gene. This rearrangement joins TRBV7-2 to TRBJ1-3, with a tentative D call TRBD1 (6 bases). The V end lost 7 bases, the J end lost 0 bases, and 13 bases lay between the germline ends. This CDR3 is 15 amino acids long. Germline CDR1 reads SGHTA; CDR2 reads FQGNSA. CDR3 region: CASTGGGTSGNTIYF. The CDR3 bases that were read are TGTGCCAGCACCGGCGGGGGCACCTCTGGAAACACC.

This clone has a count of ten or more. The part of the CDR3 DNA that was read is TGTGCCATCAGTGGGGCCAGAGATACAGATACG. It specifies CAISGARDTDT. The whole CDR3 reads CAISGARDTDTQYF. The chain links TRBV10-3 to TRBJ2-3; D gene ambiguous. The CDR3 end is not reached by the read, which stops 3 residues before it; the germline J gene fills it in. The CDR3 consists of 14 residues. V lost 4 bases and J 3 bases, leaving 11 bases between the germline ends. Germline CDR1 ENHRY, CDR2 SYGVKD.

This clone has a count of ten or more. The read ends 3 residues before the CDR3 terminus; that terminus is restored from the germline J gene. The chain has TRBV20-1 and TRBJ2-5; 14 bases are shared with TRBD2. The junction had 4 bases not matched to a gene; V was cut back by 5 bases and J by 5 bases. Looked up from germline, CDR1 is DFQATT and CDR2 is SNEGSKA (reference sequence). This CDR3 spans 14 amino acids. CDR3 amino acids: CSAGTSGSTETQYF. Incomplete CDR3 DNA: TGCAGTGCTGGGACTAGCGGGAGTACGGAGACC.

The sample holds a few counts of this clone. The CDR3 is cut off 3 residues early in the read; its end comes from the germline J gene. V is TRBV7-9 and J is TRBJ1-6; D is undetermined. The V gene's germline CDR1 is SEHNR and CDR2 FQNEAQ (reference sequence). Trimming pared 3 bases from V and 8 bases from J, leaving 5 bases between. This CDR3 spans 12 amino acids. The sequenced CDR3 bases are TGTGCCAGCAGCTTCCCCTATTCACCC. Translating it yields CASSFPYSP. From start to end, the CDR3 is CASSFPYSPLHF.

Comments on this clone: With the read ending 3 residues before the CDR3 end, the germline J gene is used to fill in that end. The J gene is TRBJ1-5, the V gene TRBV30, with 8 bases identical to TRBD1. J was trimmed by 6 bases and V by 3 bases; bases with no gene match: 13. The CDR3 extends over 16 amino acids. The V gene's germline CDR1 is GTSNPN and CDR2 SVGIG (reference sequence). The CDR3 spells CAWSGQGYTIGQPQHF. The CDR3 DNA, read in part, is TGTGCCTGGAGCGGACAGGGATATACGATAGGTCAGCCC. The full variable domain, completed using reference TRBV30 and TRBJ1-5, is SQTIHQWPATLVQPVGSPLSLECTVEGTSNPNLYWYRQAAGRGLQLLFYSVGIGQISSEVPQNLSASRPQDRQFILSSKKLLLSDSGFYLCAWSGQGYTIGQPQHFGDGTRLSIL.

This clone has a handful of counts. The read terminates 3 residues ahead of where the CDR3 ends, so the germline J gene completes it. The J gene is TRBJ2-1, the V gene TRBV6-2 or TRBV6-3; D remains ambiguous. Looked up from germline, CDR1 is MNHEY and CDR2 is SVGEGT. V lost 5 bases to trimming and J lost 1 base, with 18 bases between them. This CDR3 region has 17 residues. CDR3 DNA (partial): TGTGCCAGCAGTCCCTTGACTCGGGTTGGGTCCTACAATGAG. Translation gives CASSPLTRVGSYNE. The full CDR3 is CASSPLTRVGSYNEQFF.

This clone came up a few times. The sequence runs out 3 residues before the end of the CDR3; the remainder is reconstructed from the germline J gene. V and J are TRBV6-2 or TRBV6-3 and TRBJ1-3; no reliable D call. In germline, CDR1 is MNHEY, CDR2 SVGEGT. This CDR3 has 15 residues. Trimming shortened V by 2 bases and J by 0 bases, and 8 bases separated the two germline ends. CDR3 sequence: CASSYTRASGNTIYF. The covered CDR3 bases are TGTGCCAGCAGTTACACGAGGGCCTCTGGAAACACC.

In its sample, this clone was seen a few times. The DNA ends 3 residues before the CDR3 does, and the rest of the CDR3 is filled in from the germline J gene. The rearrangement uses TRBV2 and TRBJ1-1, with D unresolved. Trimming pared 5 bases from V and 2 bases from J, leaving 9 bases between. Germline V CDR1 and CDR2: SNHLY, FYNNEI. The CDR3 has 13 amino acids. The CDR3 here is CASSRQFNTEAFF. Partial CDR3 DNA: TGTGCCAGCAGTAGGCAGTTCAACACTGAA.

As to this clone: Read sequence stops 3 residues before the CDR3 end, and the germline J gene provides the missing end. The chain uses TRBV6-2 or TRBV6-3 and TRBJ2-1; perhaps TRBD1 as D (6 bases). V shed 6 bases and J shed 8 bases, with 20 bases lying between them. CDR1 is MNHEY and CDR2 is SVGEGT in the germline V gene. The CDR3 has 15 residues. CDR3 in amino acids: CASSPSGVRAHEQFF. The CDR3 bases that were read are TGTGCCAGCAGCCCCTCAGGGGTCCGGGCGCATGAG.

Turning to this clone: The read comes to an end 3 residues before the CDR3 does, leaving the germline J gene to fill in the end. V and J are TRBV19 and TRBJ1-5; the match to TRBD1 covers 11 bases. This CDR3 has 15 amino acids. V trimming: 7 bases; J trimming: 5 bases; junction bases outside the gene matches: 7. CDR1 and CDR2 (germline): LNHDA, SQIVND (reference sequence). The sequenced part of the CDR3 DNA is TGTGCCAGTAATAAGGACAGGGGGCCCCATCAGCCC. Residues: CASNKDRGPHQP. The complete CDR3 reads CASNKDRGPHQPQHF.

This clone occurred many times. From the germline J gene comes the end of the CDR3, since the read stops 3 residues before it. This chain uses TRBV18 with TRBJ2-6; unclear D gene. Trimming removed 6 bases from V and 0 bases from J, with 12 bases in between. Germline V CDR1 and CDR2: KGHSH, LQKENI. This CDR3 contains 16 residues. The CDR3 bases that were read are TGTGCCAGCTCGCTCGAAATTAGCTCTGGGGCCAACGTC. It yields the protein CASSLEISSGANV. In full, the CDR3 is CASSLEISSGANVLTF.

In this sample, this clone turned up many times. The read terminates 3 residues ahead of where the CDR3 ends, so the germline J gene completes it. V is TRBV19 and J is TRBJ2-2, with D possibly TRBD1 on 5 matching bases. The germline gives CDR1 LNHDA, CDR2 SQIVND (reference sequence). The V end was cut by 8 bases, the J end by 6 bases, with 13 bases between. This CDR3 is built from 13 residues. CDR3 DNA, as far as it was read: TGTGCCAGTTCTTTGGGGCTCCCCGGGGAG. This gives the protein CASSLGLPGE. The entire CDR3 protein reads CASSLGLPGELFF.

In this sample, this clone turned up many times. Sequencing ends 3 residues short of the CDR3 end; the germline J gene provides the rest. The chain couples TRBV7-9 to TRBJ1-6; D is undetermined. CDR1 and CDR2 from the germline V gene are SEHNR and FQNEAQ (reference sequence). The CDR3 runs 12 residues. V dropped 7 bases and J dropped 5 bases, with 6 bases sitting between them. Partial CDR3 DNA: TGTGCCAGCACACAGAATAATTCACCC. Translating gives CASTQNNSP. The complete CDR3 reads CASTQNNSPLHF.

Notes on this clone: This clone may be a read error of a much larger clone one base away. The DNA ends 3 residues before the CDR3 does, and the rest of the CDR3 is filled in from the germline J gene. The same CDR3 can be traced to other DNA sequences in this sample. This chain connects TRBV2 to TRBJ2-6; D is undetermined. In germline, CDR1 is SNHLY, CDR2 FYNNEI. Trimming cost V 3 bases and J 4 bases, with 16 bases left between them. The CDR3 has 17 amino acids. The sequenced CDR3 bases are TGTGCCAGCAGTGATCAGAAGCACTACTCGGGGGCCAACGTC. Amino acid sequence: CASSDQKHYSGANV. The complete CDR3 sequence is CASSDQKHYSGANVLTF. Using reference TRBV2 and TRBJ2-6 for the parts outside the CDR3, the full variable domain is EPEVTQTPSHQVTQMGQEVILRCVPISNHLYFYWYRQILGQKVEFLVSFYNNEISEKSEIFDDQFSVERPDGSNFTLKIRSTKLEDSAMYFCASSDQKHYSGANVLTFGAGSRLTVL.

This clone was observed at least ten times. The read halts 3 residues ahead of the CDR3 end, with the missing end drawn from the germline J gene. The V and J genes are TRBV5-1 and TRBJ1-2; D possibly corresponds to TRBD1 (6 bases). The CDR3 is made up of 14 amino acids. Germline loops: CDR1 SGHRS, CDR2 YFSETQ. V was clipped by 5 bases and J by 4 bases, with 15 bases between them. Incomplete CDR3 DNA: TGCGCCAGCAGAACCCCACAGGGATCCTATGGC. Its protein product is CASRTPQGSYG. The full CDR3 protein is CASRTPQGSYGYTF.

This clone was observed at least ten times. The read ends 3 residues early relative to the CDR3; the germline J gene fills the gap. The genes are TRBV18 and TRBJ2-6; 7 bases map to TRBD1. CDR1 is KGHSH and CDR2 is LQKENI in the germline V gene. V lost 3 bases to trimming and J lost 1 base; unmatched junction nucleotides: 3. This CDR3 spans 16 amino acids. The CDR3 here is CASSPYRGSGANVLTF. The sequenced CDR3 bases are TGTGCCAGCTCACCGTACAGGGGATCTGGGGCCAACGTC.

Turning to this clone: The read ends 3 residues early relative to the CDR3; the germline J gene fills the gap. The V and J genes are TRBV5-1 and TRBJ1-5; no reliable D call. Germline lookup yields CDR1 SGHRS and CDR2 YFSETQ. V lost 4 bases to trimming and J lost 4 bases, with 12 bases between them. The CDR3 extends over 14 amino acids. CDR3 residues: CASSLGVGNQPQHF. The part of the CDR3 DNA that was read is TGCGCCAGCAGCCTCGGGGTAGGGAATCAGCCC. The complete variable domain, with remaining parts taken from reference TRBV5-1 and TRBJ1-5, reads KAGVTQTPRYLIKTRGQQVTLSCSPISGHRSVSWYQQTPGQGLQFLFEYFSETQRNKGNFPGRFSGRQFSNSRSEMNVSTLELGDSALYLCASSLGVGNQPQHFGDGTRLSIL.

The CDR3 DNA, read in part, is TGTGCCAGTAGTATCATCCGGGCCGGGGAG. Encoded protein: CASSIIRAGE. In full, the CDR3 is CASSIIRAGELFF. The J gene is TRBJ2-2, the V gene TRBV19; D uncertain. The observed sequence ends 3 residues before the CDR3 terminus, with the missing tail filled in from the germline J gene. Germline V gives CDR1 LNHDA, CDR2 SQIVND (reference sequence). Between the trimmed V and J ends, which lost 3 bases and 6 bases, there was a span of 8 bases. The CDR3 is made up of 13 amino acids.

This clone was detected many times. The read terminates 3 residues before the CDR3 end, so the remaining end is supplied by the germline J gene. The chain links TRBV20-1 to TRBJ2-1; no clear D. CDR1 DFQATT and CDR2 SNEGSKA come from the germline V gene (reference sequence). There are 12 residues in the CDR3. V gave up 3 bases and J gave up 7 bases, with 10 bases separating them. This CDR3 reads CSASPGPNEQFF. The sequenced part of the CDR3 DNA is TGCAGTGCTAGCCCAGGCCCAAATGAG.

This clone appeared many times. The sequence runs out 3 residues before the end of the CDR3; the remainder is reconstructed from the germline J gene. This chain connects TRBV18 to TRBJ2-7; weak D call: TRBD2 (6 bases). V gave up 5 bases and J gave up 0 bases, with 17 bases separating them. This CDR3 is built from 16 residues. Germline CDR1 reads KGHSH; CDR2 reads LQKENI. CDR3 DNA (partial): TGTGCCAGCTCAGCCTTCGGAGGGCTTAGCTCCTACGAG. Protein product: CASSAFGGLSSYE. The entire CDR3 protein is CASSAFGGLSSYEQYF. The variable domain in full, completed from reference TRBV18 and TRBJ2-7, reads NAGVMQNPRHLVRRRGQEARLRCSPMKGHSHVYWYRQLPEEGLKFMVYLQKENIIDESGMPKERFSAEFPKEGPSILRIQQVVRGDSAAYFCASSAFGGLSSYEQYFGPGTRLTVT.

There are many counts of this clone. With the read ending 3 residues before the CDR3 end, the germline J gene is used to fill in that end. The chain uses TRBV7-2 and TRBJ2-7, with TRBD1 matching 10 bases. Germline loops: CDR1 SGHTA, CDR2 FQGNSA. V shed 4 bases and J 5 bases; nucleotides not matched to a gene: 8. The CDR3 has 15 amino acids. Here the CDR3 reads CASSYAPGQGNEQYF. The CDR3 bases that were read are TGTGCCAGCAGCTACGCCCCGGGACAGGGGAACGAG.

This clone was seen a few times. Sequencing ends 3 residues short of the CDR3 end; the germline J gene provides the rest. This chain uses TRBV6-2 or TRBV6-3 with TRBJ1-5, with D possibly TRBD1 on 5 matching bases. The germline V gene encodes CDR1 MNHEY and CDR2 SVGEGT. The V and J ends lost 5 bases and 9 bases respectively, with 17 bases between them. The CDR3 is 14 residues long. The CDR3 loop reads CASSDRGDLRPQHF. CDR3 DNA (partial): TGTGCCAGCAGTGACCGCGGGGACCTACGGCCC.

Many counts were recorded for this clone. From the germline J gene comes the end of the CDR3, since the read stops 3 residues before it. This chain connects TRBV7-9 to TRBJ2-1, with TRBD2 identical over 7 bases. The CDR3 contains 14 residues. The germline V gene encodes CDR1 SEHNR and CDR2 FQNEAQ (reference sequence). Trimming cost V 2 bases and J 9 bases; bases outside gene matches: 7. The CDR3 region is CASSLSGKVGEQFF. CDR3 DNA (partial): TGTGCCAGCAGCTTAAGCGGGAAAGTCGGTGAG.

A note on this clone: The read halts 3 residues ahead of the CDR3 end, with the missing end drawn from the germline J gene. The V and J genes are TRBV6-1 and TRBJ1-4; no clear D gene. Trimming took off 2 bases at V and 0 bases at J, with 7 bases between the two ends. CDR1 is MNHNS, CDR2 SASEGT, per germline. CDR3 length: 15 residues. Incomplete CDR3 DNA: TGTGCCAGCAGTGAAATTCCAGCAACTAATGAAAAA. It specifies CASSEIPATNEK. The complete CDR3 protein is CASSEIPATNEKLFF.

This clone was counted only a few times. The read falls 3 residues short of the CDR3 end, and the missing part is taken from the germline J gene. The V call is TRBV30, the J call TRBJ1-5; possibly TRBD1 for D (6 bases). Germline V gene data show CDR1 as GTSNPN and CDR2 as SVGIG (reference sequence). The CDR3 spans 15 residues. With 0 bases removed from V and 1 base from J, the gap between germline ends came to 10 bases. The CDR3 DNA, read in part, is TGTGCCTGGAGTGTGGGGGGGCAGAGCAATCAGCCC. Translated, it gives CAWSVGGQSNQP. The full CDR3 is CAWSVGGQSNQPQHF.

This clone was seen at least ten times. The read ends 3 residues shy of where the CDR3 ends; the end is completed using the germline J gene. The chain combines TRBV2 with TRBJ2-7, with a possible D match to TRBD1 (6 bases). Germline-derived CDR1 and CDR2 are SNHLY and FYNNEI. The germline V and J ends were trimmed by 8 bases and 4 bases, with 6 bases remaining between them. The CDR3 has 10 amino acids. CDR3 DNA (partial): TGTGCCAGCCAGGGGTACGAG. This gives the protein CASQGYE. The entire CDR3 is CASQGYEQYF.

In its sample, this clone was seen a few times. From the germline J gene comes the end of the CDR3, since the read stops 3 residues before it. This chain connects TRBV10-2 to TRBJ1-6; weak D call: TRBD1 (5 bases). The CDR3 length is 14 residues. CDR1 and CDR2 (germline): WSHSY, SAAADI. V was clipped by 3 bases and J by 11 bases, with 14 bases between them. This CDR3 is CASSDGVGGAPLHF. CDR3 DNA, as far as it was read: TGCGCCAGCAGTGACGGGGTGGGGGGAGCACCC.

This clone has just a few counts. The CDR3 end lies 3 residues beyond the end of the read and is filled in from the germline J gene. This chain uses TRBV2 with TRBJ1-3, with a weak D call TRBD1 (5 bases). The V end lost 6 bases, the J end lost 0 bases, and 15 bases lay between the germline ends. This CDR3 has 16 amino acids. In germline, CDR1 is SNHLY, CDR2 FYNNEI. This chain's CDR3 is CASSQEGFLSGNTIYF. The CDR3 DNA, read in part, is TGTGCCAGCAGCCAAGAGGGGTTCCTCTCTGGAAACACC. Full variable domain (outside the CDR3, taken from reference TRBV2 and TRBJ1-3): EPEVTQTPSHQVTQMGQEVILRCVPISNHLYFYWYRQILGQKVEFLVSFYNNEISEKSEIFDDQFSVERPDGSNFTLKIRSTKLEDSAMYFCASSQEGFLSGNTIYFGEGSWLTVV.

As to this clone: The read falls 3 residues short of the CDR3 end, and the missing part is taken from the germline J gene. V is TRBV5-6 and J is TRBJ2-7, with D possibly being TRBD2 (6 bases). The V gene lost 4 bases and the J gene lost 3 bases, with 17 bases spanning the gap. The CDR3 is 15 amino acids. CDR1 is SGHDT, CDR2 YYEEEE, per germline. Partial CDR3 DNA: TGTGCCAGCAGCATGCTCCGGGACTTCGACTACGAG. It translates to CASSMLRDFDYE. The entire CDR3 protein reads CASSMLRDFDYEQYF.